The clone carrying this T cell receptor (beta chain) was recorded many times. What it binds is not known. TCRdb re-called the 5' RACE reads with MiXCR, one entry per CDR3 protein. The sample has tens of thousands of distinct CDR3 sequences, around 4% seen once. The CDR3 has 16 residues. The germline CDR1 and CDR2 sequences are DFQATT and SNEGSKA (reference sequence). This record comes from a study of neurological immune-mediated disorders. For the study at large: Within the group of around 35 multiple sclerosis patients, around 31 were relapsing-remitting, while 3 were secondary progressive.

2 million unsorted PBMCs were stored in RNAlater at -80 °C before RNA extraction. Study-level findings and limits: The expanded clones of different subjects shared no CDR3 amino acid sequences (suggesting private repertoires in all groups). When grouped phylogenetically, the repertoires of 18 of the 34 multiple sclerosis patients fell together in one related-CDR3 cluster, which is a possible signature.

The chain joins TRBV20-1 to TRBJ2-1, with no clear D. This clonotype was obtained from a man aged 25-45 years with multiple sclerosis. Sequencing input: PBMCs. The CDR3 spells CRCHPGRFPDYNEQFF. The DNA of the CDR3 is TGCAGGTGCCACCCTGGACGGTTTCCCGACTACAATGAGCAGTTCTTC.